This entry concerns a single T cell receptor beta chain. Antigen unknown. Trimming took 7 bases from V and 1 from J; bases not matched to a gene: 5. The germline gives CDR1 SQVTM, CDR2 ANQGSEA. The CDR3 sequence is 13 residues long. The sample is drawn from a study of cytomegalovirus exposure and HLA in healthy donors. Broader study findings: The classifier, whose performance was assessed in both the original and validation cohorts, reportedly diagnosed cytomegalovirus status with high specificity and sensitivity. In a later analysis, the majority of CMV-associated beta chains seemingly showed HLA restriction.

PCR used 60 Vbeta primers and 13 Jbeta primers. The method was immunoSEQ multiplex PCR; TCRdb's version includes in-frame clones alone and lacks a portion of them. The sample includes under 85,000 clones, around 80% of them seen just once. Material for sequencing was PBMCs. The chain links TRBV29-1 to TRBJ2-3; 7 bases align to TRBD2. This clonotype was obtained from a woman aged 25 to 39 in good health and CMV-seronegative. The CDR3: CSGLRGGTDTQYF. The CDR3 bases are TGCAGCGGCCTCCGGGGGGGCACAGATACGCAGTATTTT.